These T cell receptor beta chains were read from a single sample in a study of response to subunit inactivated influenza vaccine. MiXCR, applied by TCRdb to the RT-PCR reads, yields one record per CDR3 protein. The sample consists of around 750,000 distinct CDR3 sequences, 21% of them appearing once. The starting material was PBMCs from blood, obtained around 5 days after vaccination. These receptors were taken from a man aged 50-59 years who received an inactivated influenza vaccine. The CDR3 runs from the conserved cysteine through the conserved F or W. Fields, in order: clone size, V gene, D gene, J gene, CDR3 DNA, CDR3 protein. The D gene is left open where the match is weak. Some rows mark clone size as missing; the rest say once, few, many or name a class of expanded clone.

clone_size: NA
v_call: TRBV6-2/TRBV6-3
d_call: NA
j_call: TRBJ2-7
cdr3_nt: TGTGCCAGCAGTTACTCGATGCGGGGCCGGGGGCCCTACGAGCAGTACTTC
cdr3_aa: CASSYSMRGRGPYEQYF

clone_size: NA
v_call: TRBV18
d_call: TRBD2
j_call: TRBJ2-2
cdr3_nt: TGTGCCAGCTCAACTAGCGGGGCCAAAGTCACCGGGGAGCTGTTTTTT
cdr3_aa: CASSTSGAKVTGELFF

clone_size: few
v_call: TRBV9
d_call: TRBD2
j_call: TRBJ2-7
cdr3_nt: TGTGCCAGCAGCGTAGCTAGCGGGAGGGCCTACGAGCAGTACTTC
cdr3_aa: CASSVASGRAYEQYF

clone_size: NA
v_call: TRBV18
d_call: NA
j_call: TRBJ1-4
cdr3_nt: TGTGCCAGCTCACCACCTTCCAACGGAGAAAAACTGTTTTTT
cdr3_aa: CASSPPSNGEKLFF

clone_size: NA
v_call: TRBV24-1
d_call: NA
j_call: TRBJ2-1
cdr3_nt: TGTGCCACCAGTGACATGACAGGAGAGCGGCTCTTC
cdr3_aa: CATSDMTGERLF

clone_size: NA
v_call: TRBV5-6
d_call: NA
j_call: TRBJ2-2
cdr3_nt: TGTGCCAGCAGCTTGGGTATCGGACAGCTACGCAGCAAGAACACCGGGGAGCTGTTTTTT
cdr3_aa: CASSLGIGQLRSKNTGELFF

clone_size: NA
v_call: TRBV12-3/TRBV12-4
d_call: TRBD2
j_call: TRBJ2-5
cdr3_nt: TGTGCCAGCAGTTCGTGGAGCGGGAGCTCCCAAGAGACCCAGTACTTC
cdr3_aa: CASSSWSGSSQETQYF

clone_size: NA
v_call: TRBV7-2
d_call: TRBD2
j_call: TRBJ2-7
cdr3_nt: TGTGCCAGCAGCTTAGAAACTAGCGGGGGCCAGTACTTC
cdr3_aa: CASSLETSGGQYF

clone_size: few
v_call: TRBV5-1
d_call: NA
j_call: TRBJ2-4
cdr3_nt: TGCGCCAGCAGCTTTGGGGGGCTTGGAAACATTCAGTACTTC
cdr3_aa: CASSFGGLGNIQYF

clone_size: few
v_call: TRBV6-1
d_call: TRBD2
j_call: TRBJ2-5
cdr3_nt: TGTGCCAGCATAGTAGCGGGAGTTATGGAGACCCAGTACTTC
cdr3_aa: CASIVAGVMETQYF

clone_size: NA
v_call: TRBV2
d_call: NA
j_call: TRBJ1-4
cdr3_nt: TGTGCCAGCAGCCCCGAGGGGGCAACTAATGAAAAACTGTTTTTT
cdr3_aa: CASSPEGATNEKLFF

clone_size: NA
v_call: TRBV3-1
d_call: NA
j_call: TRBJ1-6
cdr3_nt: TGTGCCAGCAGCCCCGGAGGAGTGAATTCACCCCTCCACTTT
cdr3_aa: CASSPGGVNSPLHF

clone_size: few
v_call: TRBV29-1
d_call: NA
j_call: TRBJ2-5
cdr3_nt: TGCAGCGTTGAGAGGGGGGCGGGAGAGACCCAGTACTTC
cdr3_aa: CSVERGAGETQYF

clone_size: NA
v_call: TRBV4-3
d_call: NA
j_call: TRBJ1-2
cdr3_nt: TGCGCCAGCAGCCCACAGGGTAGCGGACCCTATGGCTACACCTTC
cdr3_aa: CASSPQGSGPYGYTF

clone_size: NA
v_call: TRBV15
d_call: NA
j_call: TRBJ2-3
cdr3_nt: TGTGCCACCAGGGGGAGAGACACAGATACGCAGTATTTT
cdr3_aa: CATRGRDTDTQYF

clone_size: few
v_call: TRBV6-5
d_call: NA
j_call: TRBJ2-7
cdr3_nt: TGTGCCAGCGCTTCTCGGACTTACGAGCAGTACTTC
cdr3_aa: CASASRTYEQYF

clone_size: few
v_call: TRBV15
d_call: TRBD2
j_call: TRBJ2-7
cdr3_nt: TGTGCCACCGGGCGGGAGAATCCCTACGAGCAGTACTTC
cdr3_aa: CATGRENPYEQYF

clone_size: many
v_call: TRBV29-1
d_call: NA
j_call: TRBJ2-5
cdr3_nt: TGCAGCGTTGACTCGTTGGGGCTGGAAGAGACCCAGTACTTC
cdr3_aa: CSVDSLGLEETQYF

clone_size: few
v_call: TRBV4-3
d_call: NA
j_call: TRBJ1-5
cdr3_nt: TGCGCCAGCAGCCAAGACAGGGTGGGTCAGCCCCAGCATTTT
cdr3_aa: CASSQDRVGQPQHF

clone_size: few
v_call: TRBV4-3
d_call: NA
j_call: TRBJ2-2
cdr3_nt: TGCGCCAGCAGCCAAGAATCATGGGTGCCCGGGGAGCTGTTTTTT
cdr3_aa: CASSQESWVPGELFF

clone_size: few
v_call: TRBV11-2
d_call: TRBD2
j_call: TRBJ2-1
cdr3_nt: TGTGCCAGCAGCAAGCTCTCCGGGACGAAAGCGGGAGCGAATGAGCAGTTCTTC
cdr3_aa: CASSKLSGTKAGANEQFF

clone_size: few
v_call: TRBV5-1
d_call: NA
j_call: TRBJ2-7
cdr3_nt: TGCGCCAGCAGCTTAGGACCCGGGACCGCGGGAGAGCAGTACTTC
cdr3_aa: CASSLGPGTAGEQYF

clone_size: NA
v_call: TRBV20-1
d_call: TRBD1
j_call: TRBJ2-5
cdr3_nt: TGCAGTGCTAGAGAATACAGGGGGCCGGAAGAGACCCAGTACTTC
cdr3_aa: CSAREYRGPEETQYF

clone_size: few
v_call: TRBV5-1
d_call: NA
j_call: TRBJ2-2
cdr3_nt: TGCGCCAGCAGCCCTCAAAAGGGCGGGTCGAACACCGGGGAGCTGTTTTTT
cdr3_aa: CASSPQKGGSNTGELFF

clone_size: NA
v_call: TRBV9
d_call: TRBD2
j_call: TRBJ2-5
cdr3_nt: TGTGCCAGCAGCGGCGGACTAGCGAGACTTCAGGAGACCCAGTACTTC
cdr3_aa: CASSGGLARLQETQYF

clone_size: NA
v_call: TRBV24-1
d_call: NA
j_call: TRBJ2-3
cdr3_nt: TGTGCCACGTCACTAGCTACAGATACGCAGTATTTT
cdr3_aa: CATSLATDTQYF

clone_size: few
v_call: TRBV4-2
d_call: TRBD2
j_call: TRBJ2-7
cdr3_nt: TGTGCCAGCAGCCAAATCAGCGGGGGGGACTACGAGCAGTACTTC
cdr3_aa: CASSQISGGDYEQYF

clone_size: NA
v_call: TRBV7-6
d_call: TRBD1
j_call: TRBJ2-5
cdr3_nt: TGTGCCAGCAGCTTTGCAGGGGGCAGGCGAGAGACCCAGTACTTC
cdr3_aa: CASSFAGGRRETQYF

clone_size: NA
v_call: TRBV30
d_call: NA
j_call: TRBJ2-5
cdr3_nt: TGTGCCTGGTCTCAGTTGGGCCTTCAGGAGACCCAGTACTTC
cdr3_aa: CAWSQLGLQETQYF

clone_size: many
v_call: TRBV7-9
d_call: NA
j_call: TRBJ2-7
cdr3_nt: TGTGCCAGCAGCCCTCCGGGTGGCTACGAGCAGTACTTC
cdr3_aa: CASSPPGGYEQYF

clone_size: few
v_call: TRBV12-3/TRBV12-4
d_call: NA
j_call: TRBJ2-7
cdr3_nt: TGTGCCAGCAGATCAGCGGAGGGCGGCTACGAGCAGTACTTC
cdr3_aa: CASRSAEGGYEQYF

clone_size: few
v_call: TRBV7-9
d_call: NA
j_call: TRBJ1-1
cdr3_nt: TGTGCCAGCAGCGGGGACGGCCGGCGGGCTTTCTTT
cdr3_aa: CASSGDGRRAFF

clone_size: many
v_call: TRBV11-2
d_call: TRBD1
j_call: TRBJ2-7
cdr3_nt: TGTGCCAGCAGCTTCGGGACAGGGGGTTTCGAGCAGTACTTC
cdr3_aa: CASSFGTGGFEQYF

clone_size: NA
v_call: TRBV12-3/TRBV12-4
d_call: NA
j_call: TRBJ2-5
cdr3_nt: TGTGCCAGCAGTTTAGGGAAGAGGGAGACCCAGTACTTC
cdr3_aa: CASSLGKRETQYF

clone_size: many
v_call: TRBV6-1
d_call: NA
j_call: TRBJ1-5
cdr3_nt: TGTGCCAGCAGTGCGACCTCCATGGGCAATCAGCCCCAGCATTTT
cdr3_aa: CASSATSMGNQPQHF

clone_size: once
v_call: TRBV12-3/TRBV12-4
d_call: NA
j_call: TRBJ1-1
cdr3_nt: TGTTCCAGCAGTCCTAGCGGGTCACCAGGTGGGACTGAAGCTTTCTTT
cdr3_aa: CSSSPSGSPGGTEAFF

clone_size: NA
v_call: TRBV5-1
d_call: NA
j_call: TRBJ2-3
cdr3_nt: TGCGCCAGCAGCTTTGGGGGCGCGAGCACAGATACGCAGTATTTT
cdr3_aa: CASSFGGASTDTQYF

clone_size: NA
v_call: TRBV20-1
d_call: NA
j_call: TRBJ2-5
cdr3_nt: TGCAGTGCTCGCCTCCAGGGTGCAACCCAGTACTTC
cdr3_aa: CSARLQGATQYF

clone_size: few
v_call: TRBV5-1
d_call: TRBD2
j_call: TRBJ2-1
cdr3_nt: TGCGCCAGCAGCTTGGAGGGGTCGGGAGGCAATGAGCAGTTCTTC
cdr3_aa: CASSLEGSGGNEQFF

clone_size: NA
v_call: TRBV10-1
d_call: NA
j_call: TRBJ2-5
cdr3_nt: TGCGCCAGCAGTGAGACGTTAGGCGGACAAGAGACCCAGTACTTC
cdr3_aa: CASSETLGGQETQYF

clone_size: many
v_call: TRBV6-5
d_call: NA
j_call: TRBJ2-2
cdr3_nt: TGTGCCAGCAGTTACTGGGACAAGACCGGGGAGCTGTTTTTT
cdr3_aa: CASSYWDKTGELFF

clone_size: few
v_call: TRBV6-1
d_call: NA
j_call: TRBJ2-2
cdr3_nt: TGTGCCAGCAGTGAAGTCGTCAGGGGTGCGACCGGGGAGCTGTTTTTT
cdr3_aa: CASSEVVRGATGELFF

clone_size: NA
v_call: TRBV28
d_call: TRBD2
j_call: TRBJ2-3
cdr3_nt: TGTGCCAGCAGTATGGAGACTAGCGGGATCGATACGCAGTATTTT
cdr3_aa: CASSMETSGIDTQYF

clone_size: NA
v_call: TRBV12-3/TRBV12-4
d_call: TRBD2
j_call: TRBJ2-1
cdr3_nt: TGTGCCAGCACCCTTCGTAGCGGGGCTTCCTCCTACAATGAGCAGTTCTTC
cdr3_aa: CASTLRSGASSYNEQFF

clone_size: few
v_call: TRBV12-3/TRBV12-4
d_call: NA
j_call: TRBJ2-5
cdr3_nt: TGTGCCAGCAGCCGGGTCGACCAAGAGACCCAGTACTTC
cdr3_aa: CASSRVDQETQYF

clone_size: few
v_call: TRBV25-1
d_call: NA
j_call: TRBJ2-1
cdr3_nt: TGTGCCAGCAGTGACTGGGGTGGGCACAATGAGCAGTTCTTC
cdr3_aa: CASSDWGGHNEQFF

clone_size: many
v_call: TRBV7-2
d_call: NA
j_call: TRBJ2-7
cdr3_nt: TGTGCCAGCAGCGCTCCCGACAGAGACGAGCAGTACTTC
cdr3_aa: CASSAPDRDEQYF

clone_size: NA
v_call: TRBV12-3/TRBV12-4
d_call: TRBD1
j_call: TRBJ2-5
cdr3_nt: TGTGCCAGCAGTTCGGGGACAGTATACCAAGAGACCCAGTACTTC
cdr3_aa: CASSSGTVYQETQYF

clone_size: NA
v_call: TRBV4-2
d_call: NA
j_call: TRBJ2-1
cdr3_nt: TGTGCCAGCAGCATTACGACAGGATCTCTGGGGTCCCCTTCCGGCAATGAGCAGTTCTTC
cdr3_aa: CASSITTGSLGSPSGNEQFF

clone_size: few
v_call: TRBV19
d_call: TRBD1
j_call: TRBJ2-7
cdr3_nt: TGTGCCACCACTCCGACGGACAGGGGGCTTCACGAGCAGTACTTC
cdr3_aa: CATTPTDRGLHEQYF

clone_size: few
v_call: TRBV27
d_call: NA
j_call: TRBJ2-1
cdr3_nt: TGTGCCAGCAGTGCTCCGGGACTGTACAATGAGCAGTTCTTC
cdr3_aa: CASSAPGLYNEQFF

clone_size: NA
v_call: TRBV5-1
d_call: NA
j_call: TRBJ2-3
cdr3_nt: TGCGCCAGCAGCTTGGAGTCAAGACTTAGCACAGATACGCAGTATTTT
cdr3_aa: CASSLESRLSTDTQYF

clone_size: NA
v_call: TRBV11-2
d_call: TRBD2
j_call: TRBJ2-2
cdr3_nt: TGTGCCAGCAGCTCTACTAGCGGGGGCCGCGGGGAGCTGTTTTTT
cdr3_aa: CASSSTSGGRGELFF

clone_size: many
v_call: TRBV12-3/TRBV12-4
d_call: TRBD1
j_call: TRBJ2-2
cdr3_nt: TGTGCCAGCAGGTGGACAGGGGCCGGGGAGCTGTTTTTT
cdr3_aa: CASRWTGAGELFF